Below, 8 T cell receptor beta chains from the same sample are listed, as sequenced in a study of T cell clones after liver transplantation. The assay was immunoSEQ multiplex PCR, and TCRdb's table has in-frame clones only and misses some. The profile shows roughly 80,000 clones, roughly four fifths of them singletons. The sample was CD4+ T cells from blood, taken roughly 3.5 years after liver transplant. These receptors all come from a human patient who received a liver transplant. Some T cells may arise from the graft donor.

The chain joins TRBV19 to TRBJ2-2, with D tentatively TRBD1 (6 bases). V gave up 7 bases and J gave up 6 bases, with 12 bases separating them. The CDR3 has 13 residues. Per germline, CDR1 LNHDA and CDR2 SQIVND (reference sequence). The CDR3, as DNA: TGTGCCAGTACCACTAGGGGGTCCGGGGAGCTGTTTTTT. Residues: CASTTRGSGELFF.

As regards this clone: The same CDR3 arises from other DNA sequences in this sample as well. The CDR3 DNA reads TGTGCCAGCAGCGTCGGGACTAGCGGGAGCACAGATACGCAGTATTTT. Its protein product is CASSVGTSGSTDTQYF. The rearrangement uses TRBV9 and TRBJ2-3; TRBD2 aligns across 12 bases. The germline gives CDR1 SGDLS, CDR2 YYNGEE. The CDR3 contains 16 residues. Trimming at V came to 2 bases and at J to 0 bases, leaving 1 base not matched to a gene.

This chain uses TRBV28 with TRBJ2-7; weak D call: TRBD2 (5 bases). This CDR3 region has 11 residues. Germline V gene data show CDR1 as MDHEN and CDR2 as SYDVKM. CDR3 nucleotide sequence: TGTGTGACGGGGAACTCCTACGAGCAGTACTTC. Translated, it gives CVTGNSYEQYF. Together with reference TRBV28 and TRBJ2-7, the CDR3 gives the full variable domain: DVKVTQSSRYLVKRTGEKVFLECVQDMDHENMFWYRQDPGLGLRLIYFSYDVKMKEKGDIPEGYSVSREKKERFSLILESASTNQTSMYLCVTGNSYEQYFGPGTRLTVT.

The chain combines TRBV28 with TRBJ1-2, with TRBD1 identical over 8 bases. The length of the CDR3 is 15 residues. V shed 5 bases, J shed 5 bases, and the junction held 10 bases outside the gene matches. Germline loops: CDR1 MDHEN, CDR2 SYDVKM. This CDR3 reads CASSGRGLSGYGYTF. The DNA of the CDR3 is TGTGCCAGCAGTGGCAGGGGGCTGTCAGGATATGGCTACACCTTC.

The chain is built from TRBV9 and TRBJ2-1; D possibly matches TRBD1 or TRBD2 (5 bases each). The CDR3 contains 16 residues. V lost 6 bases and J 0 bases, leaving 16 bases between the germline ends. Germline V gives CDR1 SGDLS, CDR2 YYNGEE. CDR3 sequence reads: CASIGGPSSSYNEQFF. Written as DNA, the CDR3 is TGTGCCAGCATTGGGGGTCCATCAAGCTCCTACAATGAGCAGTTCTTC. The full variable domain, in which reference TRBV9 and TRBJ2-1 provide the parts outside the CDR3, is DSGVTQTPKHLITATGQRVTLRCSPRSGDLSVYWYQQSLDQGLQFLIQYYNGEERAKGNILERFSAQQFPDLHSELNLSSLELGDSALYFCASIGGPSSSYNEQFFGPGTRLTVL.

This chain uses TRBV6-6 with TRBJ2-1, with TRBD2 matching over 8 bases. The junction had 7 bases not matched to a gene; V was cut back by 7 bases and J by 5 bases. CDR3 length: 14 residues. Germline CDR1 and CDR2: MNHNY and SVGAGI (reference sequence). CDR3 sequence: CASTAGTRNNEQFF. CDR3 bases: TGTGCCAGCACCGCCGGGACTAGAAACAATGAGCAGTTCTTC.

The rearrangement joins TRBV19 to TRBJ1-5; no definite D call. There are 17 residues in the CDR3. Germline V gene data show CDR1 as LNHDA and CDR2 as SQIVND (reference sequence). The germline V and J ends were trimmed by 6 bases and 1 base, with 19 bases remaining between them. The CDR3 DNA sequence: TGTGCCAGTAGAAGTAATTGGGGAAGAATAAGCAATCAGCCCCAGCATTTT. Protein: CASRSNWGRISNQPQHF.

The J gene is TRBJ2-6, the V gene TRBV19; the match to TRBD1 covers 7 bases. Germline V gene lookup returns CDR1 LNHDA and CDR2 SQIVND (reference sequence). Losses at the gene ends were 5 bases for V and 0 bases for J; bases not matched to a gene: 7. This CDR3 is built from 17 residues. The CDR3 nucleotides read TGTGCCAGTAGTCGACAGGGACCCTTCTCTGGGGCCAACGTCCTGACTTTC. Residues: CASSRQGPFSGANVLTF.